This TCR beta chain was captured by sequencing in a study of early T cells in non-severe SARS-CoV-2 infection. Study background: The chains were unpaired, and the sequenced material was bulk RNA from unsorted whole blood.

In this sample, this clonotype turned up many times. CDR1 is SGHTA and CDR2 is FQGNSA in the germline V gene. With 5 bases clipped from V and 2 bases from J, the junction kept 5 bases outside the gene matches. The CDR3 length is 15 residues. Each CDR3 protein is one row after TCRdb ran MiXCR on the 5' RACE reads. The repertoire holds under 45,000 distinct CDR3 sequences, with 11% as singletons. Sequencing was done on a sample of whole blood. This receptor was identified in an adult who was a healthcare worker with PCR-confirmed SARS-CoV-2 infection or an uninfected control (not recorded which). J is TRBJ2-3 and V is TRBV7-2, with 9 bases identical to TRBD2. CDR3 DNA: TGTGCCAGCAGCACTTTAGCGGGGGCCACAGATACGCAGTATTTT. Translation: CASSTLAGATDTQYF.